The 6 T cell receptor beta chains below come from one sample, sequenced in a study of cytomegalovirus exposure and HLA in healthy donors. This PCR relied on a set of 60 Vbeta primers and 13 Jbeta primers. Repertoires were generated with immunoSEQ multiplex PCR, while TCRdb's copy carries only in-frame clones and drops some. The sample includes about 140,000 clones. Specimen: PBMCs. These receptors were collected from a man in his forties in good health and CMV-seronegative.

The chain combines TRBV7-3 with TRBJ2-3, with 8 positions matching TRBD2. CDR3 length: 16 residues. V shed 2 bases and J 4 bases; nucleotides not matched to a gene: 8. Germline assignment: CDR1 SGHTA and CDR2 FQGTGA. The CDR3 protein is CASSLHGGGSADTQYF. For the CDR3, the DNA is TGTGCCAGCAGCTTACACGGGGGGGGAAGCGCAGATACGCAGTATTTT.

The rearrangement links TRBV18 to TRBJ2-7; TRBD1 matches at 9 bases. V dropped 2 bases and J dropped 5; count of bases not matched to a gene: 10. The CDR3 contains 16 residues. From germline, CDR1 is KGHSH and CDR2 LQKENI. This CDR3 reads CASSPIFGQGSDEQYF. The CDR3 nucleotides read TGTGCCAGCTCACCAATTTTCGGACAGGGGTCCGACGAGCAGTACTTC.

The gene calls are TRBV5-1 and TRBJ1-6; the D gene is possibly TRBD1 (5 bases). The germline V gene encodes CDR1 SGHRS and CDR2 YFSETQ. This CDR3 region has 14 residues. V was cut by 7 bases and J by 5 bases, with 13 bases left in between. The CDR3 DNA reads as TGCGCCAGCCAGACAGAGCTTAATAATTCACCCCTCCACTTT. Translating gives CASQTELNNSPLHF. Variable domain in full (rest from reference TRBV5-1 and TRBJ1-6): KAGVTQTPRYLIKTRGQQVTLSCSPISGHRSVSWYQQTPGQGLQFLFEYFSETQRNKGNFPGRFSGRQFSNSRSEMNVSTLELGDSALYLCASQTELNNSPLHFGNGTRLTVT.

The gene calls are TRBV7-9 and TRBJ1-1; D gene uncertain. Germline assignment: CDR1 SEHNR and CDR2 FQNEAQ (reference sequence). The CDR3 is made up of 14 amino acids. The V end lost 1 base, the J end lost 6 bases, and 12 bases lay between the germline ends. CDR3 coding DNA: TGTGCCAGCAGCTTAGACAGCCTACGCGCTGAAGCTTTCTTT. Its translation: CASSLDSLRAEAFF. Together with reference TRBV7-9 and TRBJ1-1, the CDR3 gives the full variable domain: DTGVSQNPRHKITKRGQNVTFRCDPISEHNRLYWYRQTLGQGPEFLTYFQNEAQLEKSRLLSDRFSAERPKGSFSTLEIQRTEQGDSAMYLCASSLDSLRAEAFFGQGTRLTVV.

The chain links TRBV27 to TRBJ1-2, with D possibly matching TRBD1 (5 bases). CDR3 size: 15 residues. The V and J ends lost 6 bases and 8 bases respectively, with 22 bases between them. Germline V CDR1 and CDR2: MNHEY, SMNVEV (reference sequence). The CDR3 region has the DNA TGTGCCAGCAGGCCGGGGGTATTCGGGGCTGGAGGCTACACCTTC. Protein: CASRPGVFGAGGYTF.

The rearrangement uses TRBV20-1 and TRBJ1-1; the D gene is possibly TRBD1 (5 bases). The CDR3 is 11 amino acids. Germline values: CDR1 DFQATT, CDR2 SNEGSKA (reference sequence). V was trimmed by 6 bases and J by 3 bases, leaving 8 bases between them. The CDR3 DNA reads TGCAGTGCCCGGGGGGACACTGAAGCTTTCTTT. Residues: CSARGDTEAFF.